This T cell receptor (beta chain) was profiled in a study of PD-1 blockade in classical Hodgkin lymphoma. Study-wide results and caveats: Lower baseline TCR diversity marked trial partial responders and progressors.

A remark on this clone: Its antigen is undetermined.

The time point: cycle 4 day 1 (C4D1), after more than 5 weeks of nivolumab. Every single patient, without exception, relapsed after autologous stem cell transplantation, and brentuximab vedotin exposure varied. Purified CD4+ T cells were obtained from thawed PBMCs through magnetic negative selection. CDR3 length equals 18 residues. V was cut by 3 bases and J by 1 base, with 21 bases left in between. Germline lookup yields CDR1 LNHDA and CDR2 SQIVND (reference sequence). Generated by immunoSEQ multiplex PCR, the TCRdb table keeps only in-frame clones and is missing some. In the table there are 31,000 or so clones, about 88% of which are singletons.

Sequenced here: CD4+ T cells from blood, sampled before the fourth cycle of nivolumab. This receptor was taken from a human donor with classical Hodgkin lymphoma. The chain employs TRBV19 and TRBJ1-2, with D perhaps matching TRBD1 (6 bases). The CDR3 region has the DNA TGTGCCAGTAGTATTACCAAATCCACCAGGGGAAATAACTATGGCTACACCTTC. Its protein is CASSITKSTRGNNYGYTF.